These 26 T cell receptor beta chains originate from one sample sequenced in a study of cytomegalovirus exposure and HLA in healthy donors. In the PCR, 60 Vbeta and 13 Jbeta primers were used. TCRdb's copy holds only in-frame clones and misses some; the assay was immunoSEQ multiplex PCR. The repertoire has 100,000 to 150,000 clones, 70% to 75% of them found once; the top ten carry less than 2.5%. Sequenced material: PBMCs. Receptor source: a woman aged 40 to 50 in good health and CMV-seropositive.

The CDR3 sequence: CASSLDGGSNLYGYTF. The CDR3 region has the DNA TGTGCCAGCAGCTTAGATGGCGGGAGCAATTTATATGGCTACACCTTC. This sequence joins TRBV11-2 and TRBJ1-2, with D hard to call. Germline values: CDR1 SGHAT, CDR2 FQNNGV. CDR3 length: 16 residues. Trimming took 0 bases from V and 5 from J, leaving 16 bases between them.

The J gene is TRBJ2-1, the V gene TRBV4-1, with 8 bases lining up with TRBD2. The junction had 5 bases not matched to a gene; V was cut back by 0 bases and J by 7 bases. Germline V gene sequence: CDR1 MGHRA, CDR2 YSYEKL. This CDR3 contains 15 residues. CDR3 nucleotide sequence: TGCGCCAGCAGCCAAGAAGCGGGAGCTTCAAATGAGCAGTTCTTC. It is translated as CASSQEAGASNEQFF.

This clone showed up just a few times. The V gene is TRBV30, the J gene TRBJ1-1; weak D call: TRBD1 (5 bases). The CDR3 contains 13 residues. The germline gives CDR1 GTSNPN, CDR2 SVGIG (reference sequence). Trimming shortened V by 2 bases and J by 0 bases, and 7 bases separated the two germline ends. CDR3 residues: CAWSKGLNTEAFF. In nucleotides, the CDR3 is TGTGCCTGGAGTAAGGGGCTGAACACTGAAGCTTTCTTT.

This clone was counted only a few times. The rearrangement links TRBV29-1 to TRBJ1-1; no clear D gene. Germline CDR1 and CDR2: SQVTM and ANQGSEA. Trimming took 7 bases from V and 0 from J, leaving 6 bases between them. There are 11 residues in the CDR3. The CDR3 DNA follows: TGCAGCGCCGAGTTGAACACTGAAGCTTTCTTT. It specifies CSAELNTEAFF.

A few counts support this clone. Here the CDR3 reads CASIFSGGNTGELFF. The CDR3 DNA reads TGTGCCAGCATCTTTAGCGGGGGGAACACCGGGGAGCTGTTTTTT. The genes are TRBV7-9 and TRBJ2-2; 9 nucleotides line up with TRBD2. The germline V gene encodes CDR1 SEHNR and CDR2 FQNEAQ (reference sequence). CDR3 length: 15 amino acids. Trimming removed 7 bases from V and 1 base from J; junction bases left unmatched: 4. Supplemented by reference TRBV7-9 and TRBJ2-2, the full variable domain reads DTGVSQNPRHKITKRGQNVTFRCDPISEHNRLYWYRQTLGQGPEFLTYFQNEAQLEKSRLLSDRFSAERPKGSFSTLEIQRTEQGDSAMYLCASIFSGGNTGELFFGEGSRLTVL.

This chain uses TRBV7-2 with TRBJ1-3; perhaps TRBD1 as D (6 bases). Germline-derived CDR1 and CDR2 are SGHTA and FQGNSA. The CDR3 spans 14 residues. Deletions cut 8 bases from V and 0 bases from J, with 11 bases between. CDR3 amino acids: CASDRGGSGNTIYF. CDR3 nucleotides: TGTGCCAGCGACCGAGGGGGCTCTGGAAACACCATATATTTT. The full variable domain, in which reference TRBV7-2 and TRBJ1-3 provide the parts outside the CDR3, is GAGVSQSPSNKVTEKGKDVELRCDPISGHTALYWYRQSLGQGLEFLIYFQGNSAPDKSGLPSDRFSAERTGGSVSTLTIQRTQQEDSAVYLCASDRGGSGNTIYFGEGSWLTVV.

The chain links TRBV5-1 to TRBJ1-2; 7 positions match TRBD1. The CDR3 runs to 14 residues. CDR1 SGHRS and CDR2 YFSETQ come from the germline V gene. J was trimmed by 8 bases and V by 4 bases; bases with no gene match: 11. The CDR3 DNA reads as TGCGCCAGCAGCCCGCAGACAGGGAAGAGCGGCTACACCTTC. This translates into CASSPQTGKSGYTF.

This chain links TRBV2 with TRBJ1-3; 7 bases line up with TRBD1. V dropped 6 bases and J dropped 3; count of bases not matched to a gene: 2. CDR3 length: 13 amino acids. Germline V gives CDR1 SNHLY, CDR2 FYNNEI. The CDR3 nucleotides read TGTGCCAGCAGGTCAGGGGGTGGAAACACCATATATTTT. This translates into CASRSGGGNTIYF.

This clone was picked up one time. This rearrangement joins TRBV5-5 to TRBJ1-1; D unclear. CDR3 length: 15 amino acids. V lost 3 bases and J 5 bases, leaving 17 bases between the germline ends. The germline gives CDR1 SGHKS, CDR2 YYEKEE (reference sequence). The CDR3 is CASSWSGLSGTEAFF. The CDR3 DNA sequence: TGTGCCAGCAGCTGGTCCGGACTCTCGGGGACTGAAGCTTTCTTT.

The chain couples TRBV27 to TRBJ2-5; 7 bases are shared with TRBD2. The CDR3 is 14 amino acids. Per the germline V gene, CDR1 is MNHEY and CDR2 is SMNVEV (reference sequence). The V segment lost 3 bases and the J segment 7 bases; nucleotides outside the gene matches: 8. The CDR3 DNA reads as TGTGCCAGCAGTTTCCTTAGCGGGTACGGGACCCAGTACTTC. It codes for CASSFLSGYGTQYF.

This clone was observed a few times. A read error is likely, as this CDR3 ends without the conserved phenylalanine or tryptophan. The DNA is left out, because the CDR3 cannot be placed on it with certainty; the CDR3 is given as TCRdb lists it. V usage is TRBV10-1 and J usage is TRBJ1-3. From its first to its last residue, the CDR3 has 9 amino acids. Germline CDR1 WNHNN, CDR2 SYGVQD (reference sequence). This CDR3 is CASSGESSH.

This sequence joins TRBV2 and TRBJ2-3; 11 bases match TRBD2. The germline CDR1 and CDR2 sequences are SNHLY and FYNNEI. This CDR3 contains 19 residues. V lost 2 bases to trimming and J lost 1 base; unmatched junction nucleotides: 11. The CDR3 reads CASSELGTSGAYGTDTQYF. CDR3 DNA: TGTGCCAGCAGTGAACTCGGGACTAGCGGTGCATATGGCACAGATACGCAGTATTTT.

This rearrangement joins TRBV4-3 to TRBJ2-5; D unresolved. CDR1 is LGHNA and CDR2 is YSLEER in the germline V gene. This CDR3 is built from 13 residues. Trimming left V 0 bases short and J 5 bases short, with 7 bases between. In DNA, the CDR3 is TGCGCCAGCAGCCAAGAGCGCGGCGAGACCCAGTACTTC. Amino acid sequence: CASSQERGETQYF.

The CDR3 region is CASSQERLADKYNEQFF. Here the CDR3 DNA reads TGTGCCAGCAGCCAAGAACGACTAGCGGACAAATACAATGAGCAGTTCTTC. V usage is TRBV4-2 and J usage is TRBJ2-1, with 9 bases fitting TRBD2. This CDR3 region has 17 residues. The J segment lost 4 bases and the V segment lost 0 bases, leaving 7 bases of the junction unmatched. Germline values: CDR1 LGHNA, CDR2 YNFKEQ.

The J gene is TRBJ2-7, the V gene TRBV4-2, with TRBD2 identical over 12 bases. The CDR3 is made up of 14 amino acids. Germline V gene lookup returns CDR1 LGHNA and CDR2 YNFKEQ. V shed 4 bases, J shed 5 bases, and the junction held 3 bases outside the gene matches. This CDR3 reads CASSRLAGDNEQYF. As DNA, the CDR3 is TGTGCCAGCAGCCGACTAGCGGGAGACAACGAGCAGTACTTC.

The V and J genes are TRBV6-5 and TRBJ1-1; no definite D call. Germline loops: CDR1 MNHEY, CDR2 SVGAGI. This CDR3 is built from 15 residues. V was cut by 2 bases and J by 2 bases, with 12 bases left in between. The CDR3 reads CASSYTGADNTEAFF. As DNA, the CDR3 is TGTGCCAGCAGTTACACTGGAGCAGATAACACTGAAGCTTTCTTT.

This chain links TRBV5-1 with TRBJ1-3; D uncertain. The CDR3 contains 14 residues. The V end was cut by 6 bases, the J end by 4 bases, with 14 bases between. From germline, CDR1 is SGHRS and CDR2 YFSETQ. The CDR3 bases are TGCGCCAGCACATCAGGAGGGTCAGGAAACACCATATATTTT. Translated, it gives CASTSGGSGNTIYF.

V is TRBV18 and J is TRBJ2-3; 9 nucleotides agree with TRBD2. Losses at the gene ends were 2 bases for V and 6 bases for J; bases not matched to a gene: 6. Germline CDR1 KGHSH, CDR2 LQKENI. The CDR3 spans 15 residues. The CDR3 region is CASSPSRGGSDTQYF. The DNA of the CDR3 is TGTGCCAGCTCACCATCGCGGGGGGGCTCGGATACGCAGTATTTT.

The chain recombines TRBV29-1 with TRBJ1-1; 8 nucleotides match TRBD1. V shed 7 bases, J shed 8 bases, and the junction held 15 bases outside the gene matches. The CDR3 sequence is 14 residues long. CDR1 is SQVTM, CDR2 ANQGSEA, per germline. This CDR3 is CSAHWGLQGGEAFF. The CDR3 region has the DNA TGCAGCGCCCACTGGGGACTACAGGGGGGCGAAGCTTTCTTT.

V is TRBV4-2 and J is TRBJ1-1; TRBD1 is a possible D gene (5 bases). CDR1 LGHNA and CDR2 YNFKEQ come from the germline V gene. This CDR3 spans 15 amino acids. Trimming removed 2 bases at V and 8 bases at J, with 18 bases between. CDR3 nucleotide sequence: TGTGCCAGCAGCCAAACCTCAGGGATTGGTGGGGAAGCTTTCTTT. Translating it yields CASSQTSGIGGEAFF.

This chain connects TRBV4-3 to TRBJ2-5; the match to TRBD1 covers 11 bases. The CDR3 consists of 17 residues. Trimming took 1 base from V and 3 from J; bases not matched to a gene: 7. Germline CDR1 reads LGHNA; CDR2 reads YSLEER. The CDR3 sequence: CASSQGVGQGVKETQYF. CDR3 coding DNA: TGCGCCAGCAGCCAAGGGGTGGGACAGGGGGTTAAAGAGACCCAGTACTTC.

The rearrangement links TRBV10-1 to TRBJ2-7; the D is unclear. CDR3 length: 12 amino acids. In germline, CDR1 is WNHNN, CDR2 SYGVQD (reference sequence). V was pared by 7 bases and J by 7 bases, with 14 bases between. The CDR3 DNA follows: TGCGCCAGCACCAGGAAAAGACCTGAGCAGTACTTC. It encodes CASTRKRPEQYF.

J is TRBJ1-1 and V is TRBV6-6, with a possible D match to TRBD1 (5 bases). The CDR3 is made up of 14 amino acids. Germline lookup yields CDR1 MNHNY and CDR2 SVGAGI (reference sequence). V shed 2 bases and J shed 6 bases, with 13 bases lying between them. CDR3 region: CASSYRDYNAEAFF. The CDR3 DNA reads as TGTGCCAGCAGTTACCGGGACTATAATGCTGAAGCTTTCTTT.

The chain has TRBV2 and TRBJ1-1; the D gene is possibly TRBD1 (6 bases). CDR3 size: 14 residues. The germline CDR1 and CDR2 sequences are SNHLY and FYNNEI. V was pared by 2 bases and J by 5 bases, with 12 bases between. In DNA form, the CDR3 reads TGTGCCAGCAGTGAAAGGGTGAGGGGGACTGAAGCTTTCTTT. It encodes CASSERVRGTEAFF.

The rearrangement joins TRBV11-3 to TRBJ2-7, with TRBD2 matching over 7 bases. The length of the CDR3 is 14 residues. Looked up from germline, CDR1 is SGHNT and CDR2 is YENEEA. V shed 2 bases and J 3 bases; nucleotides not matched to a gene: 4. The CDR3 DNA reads TGTGCCAGCAGCTTAAGCGGGGTAAGCTACGAGCAGTACTTC. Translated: CASSLSGVSYEQYF.

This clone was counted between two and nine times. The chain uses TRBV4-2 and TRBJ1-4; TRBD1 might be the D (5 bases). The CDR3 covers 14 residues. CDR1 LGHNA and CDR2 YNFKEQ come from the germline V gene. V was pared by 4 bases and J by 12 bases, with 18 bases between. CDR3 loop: CASSPGITRGELFF. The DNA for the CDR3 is TGTGCCAGCAGCCCCGGGATCACTCGGGGGGAACTGTTTTTT.